The T cell receptor beta chain under discussion was sequenced for a study of cytomegalovirus exposure and HLA in healthy donors. PCR involved 60 Vbeta and 13 Jbeta primers. Method: immunoSEQ multiplex PCR; TCRdb's copy keeps in-frame clones and lacks some. In the table there are about 99,000 clones, 60% to 80% of which are singletons. A remark on this clone: Its specificity is not known.

General observations from the study: There were about 160 TCR beta chains listed as cytomegalovirus-associated. Indistinguishable V segments, including TRBV6-2 and TRBV6-3, were excluded.

The ends lost 6 bases at V and 0 bases at J; junction bases unmatched: 12. The germline CDR1 and CDR2 sequences are SQVTM and ANQGSEA. This CDR3 region has 16 residues. The source material was PBMCs. The receptor was derived from a man aged 50-60 years in good health and CMV-seropositive. V is TRBV29-1 and J is TRBJ1-2, with 8 bases aligning to TRBD1. For the CDR3, the DNA is TGCAGCGTGCCCGGGACAGGAGAATTAGCTAACTATGGCTACACCTTC. Its protein product is CSVPGTGELANYGYTF.